These 18 T cell receptor beta chains originate from one sample sequenced in a study of T-cell reconstitution after alpha-beta-depleted transplantation in children. The TCRbeta library incorporated unique molecular identifiers. TCRdb re-called the PCR reads with MiXCR, one entry per CDR3 protein. This sample carries about 900,000 distinct CDR3 sequences, about 29% of them seen once, and the ten largest clones take roughly 30%. Sequenced here: PBMCs, mostly from graft donor cells, sampled 360 days after TCRalphabeta/CD19-depleted stem cell transplant. These TCRs come from a boy in the first two years of life who had a stem cell transplant for SCID, so the T cells may come from the graft donor.

Written as DNA, the CDR3 is TGCGCCAGCAGCCAAGGTACAAGGGCCCGCACAGATACGCAGTATTTT. This translates into CASSQGTRARTDTQYF. V usage is TRBV4-3 and J usage is TRBJ2-3; D is undetermined. V was shortened by 1 base and J by 1 base, with 12 bases between the two germline ends. There are 16 residues in the CDR3. Germline CDR1 and CDR2: LGHNA and YSLEER.

This clonotype was counted a few times. The CDR3 DNA follows: TGCAGTCCCGTTCTGATGGCATCCGGGACCCAGTACTTC. Protein: CSPVLMASGTQYF. The V call is TRBV29-1, the J call TRBJ2-5, with D hard to call. CDR1 and CDR2 from the germline V gene are SQVTM and ANQGSEA. This CDR3 is 13 amino acids long.

In DNA, the CDR3 is TGTGCCACCAGCAGAGATGGGGGGATTGCAGGGGATACGCAGTATTTT. Residues: CATSRDGGIAGDTQYF. The chain couples TRBV15 to TRBJ2-3; D might be TRBD2 (6 bases). Per the germline V gene, CDR1 is LNHNV and CDR2 is YYDKDF (reference sequence). The CDR3 runs to 16 residues. V lost 0 bases, J lost 6 bases, and 16 bases lay in between.

This clonotype has more than one count but fewer than ten. Because it lacks the conserved phenylalanine or tryptophan at the end, this CDR3 is likely a read error. V usage is TRBV11-2 and J usage is TRBJ1-1, with a weak D call TRBD1 (6 bases). Per germline, CDR1 SGHAT and CDR2 FQNNGV. The CDR3 is 13 residues long. Trimming pared 5 bases from V and 4 bases from J, leaving 11 bases between. The CDR3 spells CASSLGQITEAFL. CDR3 sequence (DNA): TGTGCCAGCAGCCTAGGACAGATCACTGAAGCTTTCCTT.

This clonotype was recorded a few times. The J gene is TRBJ2-1, the V gene TRBV9; D is possibly TRBD2 (5 bases). CDR3 length equals 15 residues. Deletions cut 2 bases from V and 0 bases from J, with 9 bases between. Germline CDR1 reads SGDLS; CDR2 reads YYNGEE. CDR3 region: CASSVGADSYNEQFF. CDR3 nucleotides: TGTGCCAGCAGCGTGGGAGCAGACTCCTACAATGAGCAGTTCTTC.

This chain uses TRBV20-1 with TRBJ2-1; unclear D gene. The CDR3 length is 14 residues. The V gene's germline CDR1 is DFQATT and CDR2 SNEGSKA (reference sequence). Trimming took 7 bases from V and 5 from J, leaving 18 bases between them. DNA for the CDR3: TGCAGTGTCCTAATTGGGGTGATCAACAATGAGCAGTTCTTC. The encoded protein is CSVLIGVINNEQFF.

The chain carries TRBV18 and TRBJ2-5; 8 nucleotides match TRBD2. V gave up 0 bases and J gave up 5 bases; unmatched junction bases: 17. Germline V gene lookup returns CDR1 KGHSH and CDR2 LQKENI. The CDR3 covers 19 residues. This chain's CDR3 is CASSPPIPFRGGRVETQYF. DNA of the CDR3: TGTGCCAGCTCACCACCGATTCCGTTCCGGGGGGGCCGAGTTGAGACCCAGTACTTC.

This clonotype was detected only a few times. The V gene is TRBV28, the J gene TRBJ2-1; D tentatively fits TRBD1 or TRBD2 (6 bases each). CDR3 size: 16 residues. Between the trimmed V and J ends, which lost 2 bases and 1 base, there was a span of 12 bases. CDR1 and CDR2 from the germline V gene are MDHEN and SYDVKM. In nucleotides, the CDR3 is TGTGCCAGCAGTTTAAGGGGGGAAGGGTCCTACAATGAGCAGTTCTTC. It yields the protein CASSLRGEGSYNEQFF.

This clonotype showed up just a few times. The genes are TRBV5-1 and TRBJ2-3; D perhaps matches TRBD2 (5 bases). This CDR3 has 16 residues. In germline, CDR1 is SGHRS, CDR2 YFSETQ. V was cut by 1 base and J by 1 base, with 13 bases left in between. CDR3 protein: CASSLHLAKGTDTQYF. The CDR3 DNA reads as TGCGCCAGCAGCTTGCATTTAGCGAAGGGCACAGATACGCAGTATTTT. Full variable domain (remainder filled in from reference TRBV5-1 and TRBJ2-3): KAGVTQTPRYLIKTRGQQVTLSCSPISGHRSVSWYQQTPGQGLQFLFEYFSETQRNKGNFPGRFSGRQFSNSRSEMNVSTLELGDSALYLCASSLHLAKGTDTQYFGPGTRLTVL.

The chain carries TRBV7-8 and TRBJ2-7, with TRBD1 identical over 9 bases. The CDR3 totals 15 residues. CDR1 and CDR2 (germline): SGHVS, FQNEAQ. The trim removed 3 bases at V and 5 bases at J, leaving 8 bases unmatched. CDR3 DNA sequence: TGTGCCAGCAGCTTCGACAGGGGGGCAGGCGACGAGCAGTACTTC. Protein product: CASSFDRGAGDEQYF.

This clonotype was observed at least ten times. J is TRBJ2-7 and V is TRBV3-1; a possible D gene is TRBD1 (5 bases). The germline CDR1 and CDR2 sequences are LGHDT and YNNKEL (reference sequence). V was shortened by 3 bases and J by 3 bases, with 9 bases between the two germline ends. The CDR3 runs to 13 residues. The CDR3 DNA sequence: TGTGCCAGCAGCCATGGGGCCCTCTACGAGCAGTACTTC. This gives the protein CASSHGALYEQYF.

The chain joins TRBV6-2 or TRBV6-3 to TRBJ2-7; D is undetermined. Germline CDR1 and CDR2: MNHEY and SVGEGT. Trimming stripped 2 bases from V and 5 bases from J, with 19 bases between. There are 16 residues in the CDR3. CDR3 nucleotides: TGTGCCAGCAGTTACAGGACGGTGAGGAAGGTCAACGAGCAGTACTTC. Amino acid sequence: CASSYRTVRKVNEQYF.

The rearrangement links TRBV11-1 to TRBJ2-6; D ambiguous. CDR1 is SGHAT, CDR2 FQDESV, per germline (reference sequence). This CDR3 has 18 residues. With 5 bases removed from V and 0 bases from J, the gap between germline ends came to 17 bases. The CDR3 DNA is TGTGCCAGCAGCGAACCCCTCGGCGGCAGCTCTGGGGCCAACGTCCTGACTTTC. Its translation: CASSEPLGGSSGANVLTF.

The rearrangement uses TRBV9 and TRBJ1-6, with a possible D match to TRBD1 (5 bases). Trimming took off 0 bases at V and 7 bases at J, with 11 bases between the two ends. Germline V CDR1 and CDR2: SGDLS, YYNGEE. The CDR3 length is 15 residues. In nucleotides, the CDR3 is TGTGCCAGCAGCGTAGAAGGGGTTGGGAATTCACCCCTCCACTTT. Residues: CASSVEGVGNSPLHF.

This rearrangement joins TRBV5-6 to TRBJ1-5; possible D gene TRBD1, 5 bases. From germline, CDR1 is SGHDT and CDR2 YYEEEE. The CDR3 consists of 16 residues. Deletions cut 2 bases from V and 5 bases from J, with 17 bases between. DNA of the CDR3: TGTGCCAGCAGCTTAGGGCTGACGGGGACGGATCAGCCCCAGCATTTT. Amino acid sequence: CASSLGLTGTDQPQHF.

The chain joins TRBV6-5 to TRBJ2-1; D ambiguous. V was cut by 2 bases and J by 3 bases, with 11 bases left in between. Germline CDR1 is MNHEY and CDR2 is SVGAGI. The CDR3 is 15 amino acids. This CDR3 is CASSYTVFGYNEQFF. Written as DNA, the CDR3 is TGTGCCAGCAGTTACACGGTTTTTGGCTACAATGAGCAGTTCTTC.

The gene calls are TRBV6-5 and TRBJ2-7; D gene uncertain. From germline, CDR1 is MNHEY and CDR2 SVGAGI. The CDR3 loop spans 14 amino acids. V lost 2 bases and J 3 bases, leaving 11 bases between the germline ends. The CDR3 region is CASSYGPRFYEQYF. The CDR3 nucleotides read TGTGCCAGCAGTTACGGGCCTCGATTCTACGAGCAGTACTTC.

This chain uses TRBV3-1 with TRBJ2-1; 11 nucleotides agree with TRBD2. This CDR3 spans 19 amino acids. Trimming at V came to 4 bases and at J to 0 bases, leaving 11 bases not matched to a gene. Germline V gives CDR1 LGHDT, CDR2 YNNKEL (reference sequence). CDR3 sequence reads: CASSPRLAGSPGSYNEQFF. The CDR3 DNA reads TGTGCCAGCAGCCCAAGACTAGCGGGGAGCCCAGGCTCCTACAATGAGCAGTTCTTC.